Each of the 24 T cell receptor beta chains below was sequenced from the same sample in a study of T cell repertoires in cytomegalovirus infection. Using its own MiXCR run on the reads, TCRdb lists one record per CDR3 protein. Found here are over 150,000 distinct CDR3 sequences, roughly a fifth of them singletons; the top ten hold 2.9%. The material sequenced was PBMCs. All receptors derive from a human donor in good health (CMV status not recorded). Some clones in this sample may be carry-over from other donors' samples.

This clonotype was observed a few times. The chain is built from TRBV5-1 and TRBJ1-2; maybe TRBD1 (5 bases). CDR1 and CDR2 from the germline V gene are SGHRS and YFSETQ. Trimming cost V 3 bases and J 3 bases, with 12 bases left between them. The CDR3 spans 14 residues. CDR3 bases: TGCGCCAGCAGCTCCTTGACAGCGGACTATGGCTACACCTTC. Translated, it gives CASSSLTADYGYTF.

The chain combines TRBV12-3 or TRBV12-4 with TRBJ1-5; possibly TRBD1 for D (6 bases). The CDR3 loop spans 15 amino acids. The germline V and J ends were trimmed by 1 base and 6 bases, with 13 bases remaining between them. The CDR3, as DNA: TGTGCCAGCAGTTTAGGGACAGCCTCGGGTCAGCCCCAGCATTTT. Its translation is CASSLGTASGQPQHF.

Turning to this clonotype: Since a much larger clone is just one base distant, this may be a read error. This chain links TRBV7-2 with TRBJ1-2; 11 bases map to TRBD1. The trim removed 9 bases at V and 6 bases at J, leaving 9 bases unmatched. CDR1 is SGHTA and CDR2 is FQGNSA in the germline V gene. This CDR3 has 14 amino acids. The CDR3 DNA is TGTGCCAGGAGCACACGGGACAGGGGGAATGGCTACACCTTC. Translation gives CARSTRDRGNGYTF.

This clonotype was seen repeatedly, ten times or more. The chain joins TRBV28 to TRBJ2-5; TRBD1 agrees at 8 bases. Germline V gene lookup returns CDR1 MDHEN and CDR2 SYDVKM. V was clipped by 3 bases and J by 4 bases; unmatched bases: 4. This CDR3 is built from 14 residues. The CDR3 region is CASSFRTGRETQYF. Here the CDR3 DNA reads TGTGCCAGCAGTTTCCGGACAGGGCGAGAGACCCAGTACTTC.

The chain couples TRBV28 to TRBJ2-7, with TRBD1 identical over 8 bases. Germline V gives CDR1 MDHEN, CDR2 SYDVKM. This CDR3 has 17 residues. V lost 6 bases to trimming and J lost 5 bases; unmatched junction nucleotides: 18. The CDR3: CASRPPTGQGRLNEQYF. The CDR3 coding sequence is TGTGCCAGCAGACCGCCCACTGGACAGGGCCGCTTAAACGAGCAGTACTTC.

The sample holds a few counts of this clonotype. The rearrangement joins TRBV5-1 to TRBJ1-2, with D perhaps matching TRBD1 (6 bases). Trimming left V 0 bases short and J 6 bases short, with 12 bases between. The CDR3 length is 14 residues. Per germline, CDR1 SGHRS and CDR2 YFSETQ. This chain's CDR3 is CASSLEGTKDGYTF. CDR3 DNA: TGCGCCAGCAGCTTGGAGGGGACAAAAGATGGCTACACCTTC.

This clonotype was recorded at least ten times. This sequence joins TRBV6-1 and TRBJ2-1; 9 bases agree with TRBD1. Germline V CDR1 and CDR2: MNHNS, SASEGT. The V and J ends lost 5 bases and 1 base, in that order; junction bases with no gene match: 3. The CDR3 is made up of 15 amino acids. The CDR3 bases are TGTGCCAGCAGTAGGGACAGGGTTTCCTACAATGAGCAGTTCTTC. Protein: CASSRDRVSYNEQFF.

V is TRBV30 and J is TRBJ1-5; D gene unclear. This CDR3 has 17 residues. Trimming left V 5 bases short and J 3 bases short, with 23 bases between. CDR1 is GTSNPN and CDR2 is SVGIG in the germline V gene (reference sequence). Here the CDR3 DNA reads TGTGCCTGGTCCCACCGCAACACCCGCGGCCACAATCAGCCCCAGCATTTT. It encodes CAWSHRNTRGHNQPQHF. The whole variable domain, filled in from reference TRBV30 and TRBJ1-5, reads SQTIHQWPATLVQPVGSPLSLECTVEGTSNPNLYWYRQAAGRGLQLLFYSVGIGQISSEVPQNLSASRPQDRQFILSSKKLLLSDSGFYLCAWSHRNTRGHNQPQHFGDGTRLSIL.

J is TRBJ1-5 and V is TRBV5-1; a weak D match, TRBD1 (6 bases). This CDR3 is built from 17 residues. V gave up 1 base and J gave up 0 bases, with 14 bases separating them. CDR1 SGHRS and CDR2 YFSETQ come from the germline V gene. CDR3 amino acids: CASSLTPDRPSNQPQHF. The CDR3 nucleotides are TGCGCCAGCAGCTTGACCCCAGACAGGCCTAGCAATCAGCCCCAGCATTTT.

The rearrangement joins TRBV6-1 to TRBJ2-1; 7 bases align to TRBD1. This CDR3 is 14 amino acids long. The germline CDR1 and CDR2 sequences are MNHNS and SASEGT. V shed 6 bases, J shed 0 bases, and the junction held 2 bases outside the gene matches. The CDR3, as DNA: TGTGCCAGCAGCCAGGGGGTCTCCTACAATGAGCAGTTCTTC. As protein: CASSQGVSYNEQFF.

This clonotype was detected many times. This chain connects TRBV7-3 to TRBJ1-2; no clear D gene. Germline loops: CDR1 SGHTA, CDR2 FQGTGA. CDR3 size: 13 residues. Trimming cost V 5 bases and J 2 bases, with 9 bases left between them. This CDR3 reads CASSRGRNYGYTF. In nucleotides, the CDR3 is TGTGCCAGCAGCCGGGGTAGGAACTATGGCTACACCTTC.

This clonotype was seen repeatedly, ten times or more. This chain connects TRBV7-2 to TRBJ2-2; 9 nucleotides align to TRBD1. The ends lost 4 bases at V and 2 bases at J; junction bases unmatched: 5. CDR1 and CDR2 from the germline V gene are SGHTA and FQGNSA. The CDR3 runs to 16 residues. The CDR3 here is CASSSGTGLNTGELFF. The CDR3 coding sequence is TGTGCCAGCAGCTCCGGGACAGGGCTCAACACCGGGGAGCTGTTTTTT. Looking up the rest from reference TRBV7-2 and TRBJ2-2 gives the full variable domain: GAGVSQSPSNKVTEKGKDVELRCDPISGHTALYWYRQSLGQGLEFLIYFQGNSAPDKSGLPSDRFSAERTGGSVSTLTIQRTQQEDSAVYLCASSSGTGLNTGELFFGEGSRLTVL.

The table lists this clonotype with many counts. The V gene is TRBV14, the J gene TRBJ1-2; D gene unclear. The CDR3 consists of 12 residues. Per germline, CDR1 SGHDN and CDR2 FVKESK. The V and J ends lost 1 base and 4 bases respectively, with 4 bases between them. CDR3 nucleotide sequence: TGTGCCAGCAGCCAAGCCAGCTATGGCTACACCTTC. It yields the protein CASSQASYGYTF. Drawing the rest from reference TRBV14 and TRBJ1-2, the complete variable domain is EAGVTQFPSHSVIEKGQTVTLRCDPISGHDNLYWYRRVMGKEIKFLLHFVKESKQDESGMPNNRFLAERTGGTYSTLKVQPAELEDSGVYFCASSQASYGYTFGSGTRLTVV.

This clonotype showed up many times. V usage is TRBV7-2 and J usage is TRBJ2-7, with TRBD2 matching over 8 bases. The V gene end was trimmed by 1 base and the J gene end by 6 bases; junction bases not matched to a gene: 2. CDR3 length: 13 amino acids. The V gene's germline CDR1 is SGHTA and CDR2 FQGNSA. The CDR3 sequence: CASSLDGLAEQYF. The CDR3 DNA reads TGTGCCAGCAGCTTAGACGGACTAGCCGAGCAGTACTTC.

The rearrangement uses TRBV5-4 and TRBJ2-3; 11 bases are a match to TRBD2. Trimming at V came to 3 bases and at J to 1 base, leaving 16 bases not matched to a gene. The CDR3 runs 20 residues. Germline CDR1 and CDR2: SGHNT and YYREEE (reference sequence). The CDR3 nucleotides read TGTGCCAGCAGCTCGTTACTAGCGGGAGATCATAGGGGGGGCACAGATACGCAGTATTTT. Protein sequence: CASSSLLAGDHRGGTDTQYF.

This clonotype occurred many times. The genes are TRBV7-2 and TRBJ2-7; D gene uncertain. Per the germline V gene, CDR1 is SGHTA and CDR2 is FQGNSA. V was trimmed by 4 bases and J by 3 bases, leaving 4 bases between them. The CDR3 covers 11 residues. The CDR3 loop is CASSSHYEQYF. The CDR3 nucleotides are TGTGCCAGCAGCTCCCACTACGAGCAGTACTTC. Full variable domain (missing parts from reference TRBV7-2 and TRBJ2-7): GAGVSQSPSNKVTEKGKDVELRCDPISGHTALYWYRQSLGQGLEFLIYFQGNSAPDKSGLPSDRFSAERTGGSVSTLTIQRTQQEDSAVYLCASSSHYEQYFGPGTRLTVT.

This clonotype has more than one count but fewer than ten. The V and J genes are TRBV27 and TRBJ2-6; 12 positions agree with TRBD1. CDR3 length: 19 residues. The ends lost 1 base at V and 3 bases at J; junction bases unmatched: 7. Germline values: CDR1 MNHEY, CDR2 SMNVEV (reference sequence). CDR3 in amino acids: CASSLFPGQGANGANVLTF. In nucleotides, the CDR3 is TGTGCCAGCAGTTTATTTCCGGGACAGGGGGCGAATGGGGCCAACGTCCTGACTTTC.

This clonotype has ten or more counts. The chain combines TRBV7-2 with TRBJ2-4; tentative D call: TRBD2 (5 bases). Trimming left V 3 bases short and J 0 bases short, with 6 bases between. The germline V gene encodes CDR1 SGHTA and CDR2 FQGNSA. This CDR3 region has 14 residues. For the CDR3, the DNA is TGTGCCAGCAGCTTCGGGAAAGCCAAAAACATTCAGTACTTC. It specifies CASSFGKAKNIQYF.

The rearrangement joins TRBV6-2 or TRBV6-3 to TRBJ2-3; 8 bases agree with TRBD2. Per the germline V gene, CDR1 is MNHEY and CDR2 is SVGEGT. J lost 4 bases, V lost 2 bases, and 11 bases had no gene match. The CDR3 sequence is 17 residues long. The CDR3 DNA sequence: TGTGCCAGCAGTTACGTCCCGGGACTAGTAGTTGCAGATACGCAGTATTTT. Its protein product is CASSYVPGLVVADTQYF.

This rearrangement joins TRBV3-1 to TRBJ2-7, with 9 bases that match TRBD2. V was pared by 1 base and J by 3 bases, with 7 bases of the junction left unmatched. Germline loops: CDR1 LGHDT, CDR2 YNNKEL (reference sequence). CDR3 length: 16 amino acids. The CDR3 protein is CASSQGPSGNLYEQYF. CDR3 DNA sequence: TGTGCCAGCAGCCAAGGCCCTAGCGGGAACCTCTACGAGCAGTACTTC.

In this sample, this clonotype turned up many times. J is TRBJ1-1 and V is TRBV7-9; D call uncertain. Germline V lookup: CDR1 SEHNR, CDR2 FQNEAQ (reference sequence). The ends were cut back, 2 bases at V and 5 bases at J, with 12 bases in the middle. This CDR3 is built from 14 residues. In nucleotides, the CDR3 is TGTGCCAGCAGCTTACAATTGGGTGGGACTGAAGCTTTCTTT. It specifies CASSLQLGGTEAFF. The complete variable domain, with remaining parts taken from reference TRBV7-9 and TRBJ1-1, reads DTGVSQNPRHKITKRGQNVTFRCDPISEHNRLYWYRQTLGQGPEFLTYFQNEAQLEKSRLLSDRFSAERPKGSFSTLEIQRTEQGDSAMYLCASSLQLGGTEAFFGQGTRLTVV.

The chain combines TRBV7-2 with TRBJ2-7; 11 bases align to TRBD2. The CDR3 covers 15 residues. CDR1 and CDR2 (germline): SGHTA, FQGNSA. Germline trimming cut 5 bases from V and 5 bases from J; bases unmatched to any gene: 8. CDR3 amino acids: CASSTIAGGPNEQYF. The CDR3, as DNA: TGTGCCAGCAGCACGATAGCGGGAGGGCCCAACGAGCAGTACTTC.

This clonotype was observed at least ten times. The J gene is TRBJ2-1, the V gene TRBV7-8; 9 nucleotides agree with TRBD2. CDR3 length equals 17 residues. V shed 5 bases, J shed 0 bases, and the junction held 8 bases outside the gene matches. In germline, CDR1 is SGHVS, CDR2 FQNEAQ. The CDR3 sequence is CASSPTLSGSSYNEQFF. DNA of the CDR3: TGTGCCAGCAGCCCCACCCTTAGCGGGAGCTCCTACAATGAGCAGTTCTTC.

This clonotype was seen at least ten times. The chain links TRBV12-3 or TRBV12-4 to TRBJ1-1; D is perhaps TRBD1 (6 bases). The CDR3 has 11 residues. Trimming removed 6 bases from V and 7 bases from J, with 9 bases in between. In DNA form, the CDR3 reads TGTGCCAGCAGAAAGGGACATGAAGCTTTCTTT. Translated, it gives CASRKGHEAFF.